Listed here are 21 T cell receptor beta chains from one sample, sequenced in a study of T-cell reconstitution after alpha-beta-depleted transplantation in children. As it was prepared, the TCRbeta library received unique molecular identifiers. MiXCR, applied by TCRdb to the PCR reads, yields one record per CDR3 protein. Of over 300,000 distinct CDR3 sequences in the sample, about a tenth are singletons; the top ten hold roughly 2.5%. This material consisted of PBMCs from the stem cell graft donor, taken from the stem cell graft. The receptors here all came from a human donor who donated a stem cell graft to a child with acute lymphoblastic leukemia.

Ten or more counts support this clonotype. The chain employs TRBV28 and TRBJ2-7; no definite D call. Trimming took 6 bases from V and 2 from J, leaving 17 bases between them. Germline CDR1 is MDHEN and CDR2 is SYDVKM. The CDR3 loop spans 15 amino acids. CDR3 loop: CASSEDRAQTYEQYF. The CDR3 coding sequence is TGTGCCAGCAGCGAAGACCGGGCCCAGACCTACGAGCAGTACTTC. The full variable domain, with the rest looked up from reference TRBV28 and TRBJ2-7, is DVKVTQSSRYLVKRTGEKVFLECVQDMDHENMFWYRQDPGLGLRLIYFSYDVKMKEKGDIPEGYSVSREKKERFSLILESASTNQTSMYLCASSEDRAQTYEQYFGPGTRLTVT.

This clonotype was counted only a few times. This rearrangement joins TRBV19 to TRBJ1-2; D not certain. Germline assignment: CDR1 LNHDA and CDR2 SQIVND (reference sequence). V gave up 3 bases and J gave up 7 bases, with 6 bases separating them. The CDR3 consists of 11 residues. In nucleotides, the CDR3 is TGTGCCAGTAGTATCCCCACTGGCTACACCTTC. Translation gives CASSIPTGYTF.

This clonotype was counted a few times. The chain employs TRBV7-3 and TRBJ2-5; D call uncertain. The germline V gene has CDR1 SGHTA and CDR2 FQGTGA. V was trimmed by 0 bases and J by 5 bases, leaving 13 bases between them. The CDR3 consists of 15 residues. The CDR3 loop is CASSLTTSKPETQYF. The CDR3 bases are TGTGCCAGCAGCTTAACCACTTCTAAACCGGAGACCCAGTACTTC.

Many counts were recorded for this clonotype. J is TRBJ2-5 and V is TRBV10-3, with D perhaps matching TRBD2 (6 bases). CDR1 and CDR2 (germline): ENHRY, SYGVKD. The CDR3 is 13 residues long. The V and J ends lost 5 bases and 3 bases respectively, with 10 bases between them. CDR3 in DNA: TGTGCCATCAGTCGGGGGAGTGAAGAGACCCAGTACTTC. Its translation: CAISRGSEETQYF.

The J gene is TRBJ2-7, the V gene TRBV5-6; D is undetermined. The CDR3 covers 15 residues. V lost 0 bases and J lost 3, with 13 bases in between. Germline assignment: CDR1 SGHDT and CDR2 YYEEEE. This CDR3 is CASSLGSRWVYEQYF. The CDR3 DNA sequence: TGTGCCAGCAGCTTGGGCTCGAGGTGGGTCTACGAGCAGTACTTC.

The chain joins TRBV27 to TRBJ2-2, with D unresolved. The CDR3 runs to 14 residues. CDR1 is MNHEY, CDR2 SMNVEV, per germline (reference sequence). V lost 6 bases and J 6 bases, leaving 14 bases between the germline ends. The CDR3, as DNA: TGTGCCAGCAGCCCCGCCGGGCGTCCCGGGGAGCTGTTTTTT. Translated: CASSPAGRPGELFF.

The gene calls are TRBV12-3 or TRBV12-4 and TRBJ2-1, with 9 bases fitting TRBD1. This CDR3 is built from 14 residues. Trimming took 6 bases from V and 16 from J; bases not matched to a gene: 16. For the CDR3, the DNA is TGTGCCAGCAGCAGGCTTACGGGGGAGGACAGGGGATTCTTC. This sequence encodes CASSRLTGEDRGFF.

This chain connects TRBV4-3 to TRBJ2-3, with D perhaps TRBD1 or TRBD2 (5 bases each). The germline CDR1 and CDR2 sequences are LGHNA and YSLEER. The CDR3 has 17 residues. Trimming took 0 bases from V and 3 from J, leaving 16 bases between them. The CDR3 nucleotides are TGCGCCAGCAGCCAAGACGGAAGGGGCTGGGGGACAGATACGCAGTATTTT. Translating it yields CASSQDGRGWGTDTQYF.

This clonotype was seen many times. V is TRBV7-9 and J is TRBJ1-1; the D gene is possibly TRBD1 (5 bases). CDR1 is SEHNR and CDR2 is FQNEAQ in the germline V gene (reference sequence). V was shortened by 7 bases and J by 4 bases, with 10 bases between the two germline ends. The CDR3 runs 12 residues. The CDR3 loop reads CASTVGVTEAFF. DNA of the CDR3: TGTGCCAGCACTGTGGGGGTCACTGAAGCTTTCTTT.

This clonotype was counted only a few times. The chain carries TRBV12-3 or TRBV12-4 and TRBJ2-4; TRBD1 agrees at 9 bases. The CDR3 is 16 residues long. V lost 5 bases to trimming and J lost 0 bases; unmatched junction nucleotides: 5. The CDR3 sequence: CASSRGTGRAKNIQYF. The CDR3 nucleotides are TGTGCCAGCAGTAGAGGGACAGGGCGAGCCAAAAACATTCAGTACTTC.

This chain links TRBV11-2 with TRBJ2-1; no clear D. The CDR3 covers 16 residues. Germline V gene data show CDR1 as SGHAT and CDR2 as FQNNGV. Deletions cut 0 bases from V and 8 bases from J, with 17 bases between. The DNA of the CDR3 is TGTGCCAGCAGCTTAGATGCTCCAAGCAGCGAGGATGAGCAGTTCTTC. This sequence encodes CASSLDAPSSEDEQFF.

This clonotype was picked up a small number of times. This chain connects TRBV12-3 or TRBV12-4 to TRBJ2-7; TRBD1 matches at 12 bases. The CDR3 runs to 14 residues. V trimming: 6 bases; J trimming: 5 bases; junction bases outside the gene matches: 5. The CDR3 DNA reads as TGTGCCAGCAGGACCGGGACAGGGGGCCACGAGCAGTACTTC. Protein: CASRTGTGGHEQYF.

This clonotype occurred a few times. This sequence joins TRBV5-1 and TRBJ2-3; TRBD2 matches at 9 bases. The CDR3 is 20 amino acids. Losses at the gene ends were 1 base for V and 0 bases for J; bases not matched to a gene: 15. Germline-derived CDR1 and CDR2 are SGHRS and YFSETQ. The CDR3 nucleotides are TGCGCCAGCAGCTTGCTTCCTAGCGGGGCCCCCGAATATAGCACAGATACGCAGTATTTT. Residues: CASSLLPSGAPEYSTDTQYF.

The chain recombines TRBV7-8 with TRBJ2-1, with D perhaps assigned TRBD1 or TRBD2 (5 bases each). The length of the CDR3 is 16 residues. Trimming cost V 5 bases and J 6 bases, with 20 bases left between them. CDR1 SGHVS and CDR2 FQNEAQ come from the germline V gene. The CDR3 bases are TGTGCCAGCAGCACCCGGGTGGGACCCTGGGGCAATGAGCAGTTCTTC. This sequence encodes CASSTRVGPWGNEQFF.

This clonotype was seen ten or more times. This chain connects TRBV4-1 to TRBJ2-5, with D unresolved. Germline loops: CDR1 MGHRA, CDR2 YSYEKL. Trimming cost V 1 base and J 3 bases, with 6 bases left between them. This CDR3 contains 13 residues. The CDR3 nucleotides are TGCGCCAGCAGCCAAGGTATAAAAGAGACCCAGTACTTC. This encodes CASSQGIKETQYF.

The chain is built from TRBV28 and TRBJ2-3, with 9 positions matching TRBD2. The CDR3 length is 15 residues. The germline gives CDR1 MDHEN, CDR2 SYDVKM. V gave up 5 bases and J gave up 3 bases; unmatched junction bases: 6. The CDR3 spells CASSRFSGSTDTQYF. The CDR3 bases are TGTGCCAGCAGTCGATTTAGCGGGAGTACAGATACGCAGTATTTT. Drawing the rest from reference TRBV28 and TRBJ2-3, the complete variable domain is DVKVTQSSRYLVKRTGEKVFLECVQDMDHENMFWYRQDPGLGLRLIYFSYDVKMKEKGDIPEGYSVSREKKERFSLILESASTNQTSMYLCASSRFSGSTDTQYFGPGTRLTVL.

This sequence joins TRBV7-2 and TRBJ2-7; the D gene is possibly TRBD2 (6 bases). Trimming stripped 6 bases from V and 3 bases from J, with 12 bases between. CDR3 length: 13 residues. The germline CDR1 and CDR2 sequences are SGHTA and FQGNSA. In DNA form, the CDR3 reads TGTGCCAGCAGATCTGCTAGCGACTACGAGCAGTACTTC. It is translated as CASRSASDYEQYF.

Notes on this clonotype: A read error is possible here, since a much larger clone lies one base away. V and J are TRBV7-9 and TRBJ1-4, with TRBD1 as a possible D gene (5 bases). The germline CDR1 and CDR2 sequences are SEHNR and FQNEAQ (reference sequence). V was trimmed by 9 bases and J by 8 bases, leaving 19 bases between them. CDR3 length: 14 residues. CDR3 in amino acids: CARTDTGGSEKLFF. The CDR3 nucleotides read TGTGCCAGAACCGATACGGGGGGGAGCGAAAAACTGTTTTTT.

This clonotype turned up a few times. V and J are TRBV6-4 and TRBJ2-2; perhaps TRBD1 as D (6 bases). CDR1 MRHNA and CDR2 SNTAGT come from the germline V gene. V lost 4 bases and J 4 bases, leaving 13 bases between the germline ends. This CDR3 contains 15 residues. As DNA, the CDR3 is TGTGCCAGCAGTGCGAACGTCAGGGGCACCGGGGAGCTGTTTTTT. Amino acids: CASSANVRGTGELFF.

This clonotype was observed a single time. V and J are TRBV20-1 and TRBJ1-4, with 8 bases fitting TRBD1. Trimming took 6 bases from V and 8 from J; bases not matched to a gene: 11. This CDR3 has 14 amino acids. Germline V gene sequence: CDR1 DFQATT, CDR2 SNEGSKA (reference sequence). The CDR3 DNA follows: TGCAGTGCCCTAGCCGGACAGGGAGGCGAAAAACTGTTTTTT. This codes for CSALAGQGGEKLFF.

This clonotype was counted only a few times. J is TRBJ1-5 and V is TRBV4-1, with 9 bases aligning to TRBD1. V trimming: 11 bases; J trimming: 6 bases; junction bases outside the gene matches: 11. There are 14 residues in the CDR3. Germline lookup yields CDR1 MGHRA and CDR2 YSYEKL. In DNA form, the CDR3 reads TGCGCCGCGAGTACAGGGGGCAGTGGTCAGCCCCAGCATTTT. Protein sequence: CAASTGGSGQPQHF.